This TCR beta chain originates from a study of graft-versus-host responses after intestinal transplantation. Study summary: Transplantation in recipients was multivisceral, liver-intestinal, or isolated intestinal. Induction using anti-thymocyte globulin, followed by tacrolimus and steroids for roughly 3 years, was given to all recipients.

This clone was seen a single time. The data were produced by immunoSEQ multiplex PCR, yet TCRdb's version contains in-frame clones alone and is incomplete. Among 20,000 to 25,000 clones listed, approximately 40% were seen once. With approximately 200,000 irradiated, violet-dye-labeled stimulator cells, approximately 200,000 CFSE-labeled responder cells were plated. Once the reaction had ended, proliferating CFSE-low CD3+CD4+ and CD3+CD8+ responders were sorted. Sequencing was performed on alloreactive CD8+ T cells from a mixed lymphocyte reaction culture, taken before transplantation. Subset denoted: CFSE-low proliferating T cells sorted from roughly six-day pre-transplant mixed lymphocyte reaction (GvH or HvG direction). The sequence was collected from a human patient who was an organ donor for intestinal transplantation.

CDR3 amino acids: CAWSTRPGQAPDTQYF. In nucleotides, the CDR3 is TGTGCCTGGAGTACCCGACCGGGACAGGCCCCAGATACGCAGTATTTT. The chain recombines TRBV30 with TRBJ2-3, with 8 bases lining up with TRBD1. The germline gives CDR1 GTSNPN, CDR2 SVGIG (reference sequence). The CDR3 runs to 16 residues. Trimming took 2 bases from V and 4 from J; bases not matched to a gene: 11.